This T cell receptor beta chain emerged from a study of cytomegalovirus exposure and HLA in healthy donors. Germline-derived CDR1 and CDR2 are WSHSY and SAAADI. The V and J ends lost 2 bases and 10 bases respectively, with 17 bases between them. The CDR3 is 14 amino acids. Both 60 Vbeta primers and 13 Jbeta primers went into the PCR. The data were produced by immunoSEQ multiplex PCR, yet TCRdb's version contains in-frame clones alone and is incomplete. The sample comprises roughly 70,000 clones, roughly four fifths of which are singletons, and 6.3% rests with the top ten. This clonotype was sampled from a man in his fifties in good health and CMV-seronegative. The V call is TRBV10-2, the J call TRBJ1-2, with D uncertain. What was sequenced was PBMCs. The DNA of the CDR3 is TGCGCCAGCAGTGAGATAGGTGCGGCCTTCGACTACACCTTC. Its protein product is CASSEIGAAFDYTF.